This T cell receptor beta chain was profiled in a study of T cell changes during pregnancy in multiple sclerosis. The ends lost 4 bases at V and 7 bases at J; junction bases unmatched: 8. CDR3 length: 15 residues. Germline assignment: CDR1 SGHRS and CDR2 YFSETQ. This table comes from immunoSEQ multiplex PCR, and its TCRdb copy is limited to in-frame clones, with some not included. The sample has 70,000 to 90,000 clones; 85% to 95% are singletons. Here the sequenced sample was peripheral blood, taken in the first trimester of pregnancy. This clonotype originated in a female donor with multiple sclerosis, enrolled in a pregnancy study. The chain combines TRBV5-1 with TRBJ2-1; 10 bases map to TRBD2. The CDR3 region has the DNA TGCGCCAGCAGCCTTGGACTAGCGGATCGGAATGAGCAGTTCTTC. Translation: CASSLGLADRNEQFF.